Described below is a single TCR beta chain sequence and its context. The target antigen is unknown. This record belongs to a study of cytomegalovirus exposure and HLA in healthy donors. Study-wide points: The likely origin of a cluster of highly shared sequence variants was a sequencing artifact. For cytomegalovirus status, the classifier reportedly gave diagnoses with high specificity and sensitivity. Presence/absence comparisons presumed near-even sequencing depth among donors.

The primer mix had 60 Vbeta and 13 Jbeta primers. This table comes from immunoSEQ multiplex PCR, and its TCRdb copy is limited to in-frame clones, with some not included. The top ten clones hold more than 5.5% of a sample with 150,000 to 200,000 clones, around 82% of them seen once. There are 16 residues in the CDR3. In germline, CDR1 is MGHRA, CDR2 YSYEKL. V dropped 3 bases and J dropped 2 bases, with 16 bases sitting between them. Sequencing was done on a sample of PBMCs. The chain is built from TRBV4-1 and TRBJ1-2; weak D call: TRBD1 (5 bases). This clonotype was sampled from a man aged 40-50 years in good health and CMV-seronegative. This chain's CDR3 is CASSQSGTAANYGYTF. DNA for the CDR3: TGCGCCAGCAGCCAGAGCGGGACGGCGGCAAACTATGGCTACACCTTC.